This T cell receptor beta chain was recovered during a study of shared clonotypes between healthy human individuals. In the study overall: Every donor yielded three CD4 naive, three CD4 memory, two CD8 naive and one CD8 memory plate.

CDR1 is LGHNA, CDR2 YSLEER, per germline. J lost 7 bases, V lost 4 bases, and 12 bases had no gene match. The CDR3 runs 16 residues. Study-wide results and caveats: Compared with clonotypes that all four donors shared, non-shared clonotypes had lower generation probabilities.

TCRdb's table, derived via immunoSEQ multiplex PCR, lists solely in-frame clones and lacks some. The sample holds under 1,100,000 clones, roughly 80% seen once. Both subsets, CD45RA+ naive and CD45RA-negative memory, were split from the CD4+ cells. The count of this clone is one. The antigen remains undetermined. The clonotype was recovered from a man aged 18 to 30 in good health. The rearrangement joins TRBV4-3 to TRBJ1-4, with 7 bases lining up with TRBD1. The specimen was memory CD4+ T cells sorted from blood. The subset here: CD45RA-negative fraction. For the CDR3, the DNA is TGCGCCAGCAGCCCGCAGGAAGGGGGCTATGGTGAAAAACTGTTTTTT. This codes for CASSPQEGGYGEKLFF.